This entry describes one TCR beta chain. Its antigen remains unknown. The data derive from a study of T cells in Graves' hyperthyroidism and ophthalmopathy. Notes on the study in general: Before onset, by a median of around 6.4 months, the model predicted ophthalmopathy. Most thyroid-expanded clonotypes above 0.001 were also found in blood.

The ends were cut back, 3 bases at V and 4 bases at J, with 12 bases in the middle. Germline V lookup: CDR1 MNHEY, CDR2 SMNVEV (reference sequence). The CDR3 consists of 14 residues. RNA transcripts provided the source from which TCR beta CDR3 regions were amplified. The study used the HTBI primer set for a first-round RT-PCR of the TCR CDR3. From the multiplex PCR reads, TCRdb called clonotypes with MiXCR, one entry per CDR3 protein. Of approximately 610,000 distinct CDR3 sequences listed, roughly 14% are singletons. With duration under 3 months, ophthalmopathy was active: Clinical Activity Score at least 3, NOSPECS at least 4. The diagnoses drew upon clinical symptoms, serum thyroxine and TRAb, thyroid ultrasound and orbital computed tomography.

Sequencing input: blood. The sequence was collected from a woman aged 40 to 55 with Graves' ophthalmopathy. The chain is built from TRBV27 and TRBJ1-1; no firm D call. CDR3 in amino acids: CASSFKPFVTEAFF. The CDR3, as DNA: TGTGCCAGCAGTTTTAAGCCCTTCGTCACTGAAGCTTTCTTT.